These 21 T cell receptor beta chains share one sample of origin, sequenced in a study of shared clonotypes between healthy human individuals. Sequencing used immunoSEQ multiplex PCR; TCRdb keeps in-frame clones, though not all of them. The sample has over 1.4 million clones; about 96% are singletons. The sequencing input was naive CD4+ T cells sorted from blood. Documented subset: CD45RA+ positively selected. The receptor set was obtained from a man younger than 40 in good health.

The chain is built from TRBV6-1 and TRBJ2-3; D is undetermined. The V gene lost 5 bases and the J gene lost 6 bases, with 12 bases spanning the gap. The CDR3 is 13 amino acids. Germline V gene sequence: CDR1 MNHNS, CDR2 SASEGT. DNA for the CDR3: TGTGCCAGCAGTCAATTGGGGTTCGATACGCAGTATTTT. The encoded protein is CASSQLGFDTQYF.

The chain couples TRBV11-1 to TRBJ2-1; D is undetermined. The CDR3 runs 15 residues. Germline loops: CDR1 SGHAT, CDR2 FQDESV (reference sequence). Trimming cost V 7 bases and J 3 bases, with 16 bases left between them. In DNA form, the CDR3 reads TGTGCCAGCATTCGAGGATCGGGTGGCTACAATGAGCAGTTCTTC. It encodes CASIRGSGGYNEQFF.

V gene TRBV11-1 combines with J gene TRBJ2-3; D perhaps matches TRBD2 (6 bases). CDR1 SGHAT and CDR2 FQDESV come from the germline V gene (reference sequence). There are 15 residues in the CDR3. Trimming took off 5 bases at V and 0 bases at J, with 12 bases between the two ends. The CDR3 nucleotides read TGTGCCAGCAGCCCGGGACTTTTAAGCACAGATACGCAGTATTTT. This codes for CASSPGLLSTDTQYF.

The genes are TRBV5-8 and TRBJ1-1, with a tentative D call TRBD1 (6 bases). The CDR3 runs 14 residues. The V gene lost 3 bases and the J gene lost 8 bases, with 17 bases spanning the gap. CDR1 and CDR2 from the germline V gene are SGHTS and YDEGEE. The CDR3 is CASSSKRGLVEAFF. DNA of the CDR3: TGTGCCAGCAGCTCAAAAAGGGGGTTGGTCGAAGCTTTCTTT.

The chain recombines TRBV18 with TRBJ2-1; 9 positions match TRBD2. CDR1 KGHSH and CDR2 LQKENI come from the germline V gene. The CDR3 extends over 19 amino acids. The V and J ends lost 4 bases and 4 bases, in that order; junction bases with no gene match: 17. CDR3 sequence: CASSLRQVAGTSSYNEQFF. The CDR3 nucleotides read TGTGCCAGCTCACTTAGACAAGTAGCCGGGACTAGCAGTTACAATGAGCAGTTCTTC. The complete variable domain, with remaining parts taken from reference TRBV18 and TRBJ2-1, reads NAGVMQNPRHLVRRRGQEARLRCSPMKGHSHVYWYRQLPEEGLKFMVYLQKENIIDESGMPKERFSAEFPKEGPSILRIQQVVRGDSAAYFCASSLRQVAGTSSYNEQFFGPGTRLTVL.

In its sample, this clone was seen once. V gene TRBV29-1 combines with J gene TRBJ2-1; 11 bases agree with TRBD2. Germline loops: CDR1 SQVTM, CDR2 ANQGSEA. This CDR3 is built from 18 residues. The V gene end was trimmed by 2 bases and the J gene end by 0 bases; junction bases not matched to a gene: 9. As DNA, the CDR3 is TGCAGCGTTGAATACCTGGCTAGCGGGAGGAGCTCCTACAATGAGCAGTTCTTC. Its translation is CSVEYLASGRSSYNEQFF.

The chain recombines TRBV6-1 with TRBJ1-2, with D maybe TRBD1 (5 bases). The germline CDR1 and CDR2 sequences are MNHNS and SASEGT. CDR3 length: 19 amino acids. V was pared by 3 bases and J by 2 bases, with 25 bases between. DNA of the CDR3: TGTGCCAGCAGTGATCTTATAGGGACTTTCGCCAATAAAAACTATGGCTACACCTTC. Residues: CASSDLIGTFANKNYGYTF.

The chain combines TRBV5-4 with TRBJ1-3; D is perhaps TRBD1 (6 bases). The CDR3 spans 15 residues. In germline, CDR1 is SGHNT, CDR2 YYREEE (reference sequence). Trimming pared 3 bases from V and 4 bases from J, leaving 14 bases between. The CDR3 is CASSSGTSTGNTIYF. CDR3 DNA sequence: TGTGCCAGCAGCTCCGGGACATCTACGGGAAACACCATATATTTT.

V usage is TRBV29-1 and J usage is TRBJ1-4; maybe TRBD1 (5 bases). Germline CDR1 is SQVTM and CDR2 is ANQGSEA. V was shortened by 6 bases and J by 7 bases, with 9 bases between the two germline ends. The CDR3 contains 11 residues. Written as DNA, the CDR3 is TGCAGCGTGGGACGCCCTGAAAAACTGTTTTTT. Translated, it gives CSVGRPEKLFF.

The J gene is TRBJ2-7, the V gene TRBV19; either TRBD1 or TRBD2 may fit D (6 bases each). The CDR3 covers 16 residues. Trimming left V 1 base short and J 3 bases short, with 16 bases between. The germline V gene encodes CDR1 LNHDA and CDR2 SQIVND (reference sequence). CDR3 amino acids: CASSIVPGARDYEQYF. In DNA form, the CDR3 reads TGTGCCAGTAGTATAGTCCCGGGGGCGCGGGACTACGAGCAGTACTTC.

A note on this clone: Different DNA sequences within this sample yield the same CDR3. This chain uses TRBV6-1 with TRBJ2-2; 7 nucleotides agree with TRBD1. Losses at the gene ends were 4 bases for V and 0 bases for J; bases not matched to a gene: 2. The CDR3 has 15 residues. Germline V gives CDR1 MNHNS, CDR2 SASEGT. CDR3 coding DNA: TGTGCCAGCAGTGCCGGGACAGCGAACACCGGGGAGCTGTTTTTT. Protein sequence: CASSAGTANTGELFF.

The rearrangement joins TRBV11-2 to TRBJ1-5, with 8 bases that match TRBD1. Germline trimming cut 5 bases from V and 3 bases from J; bases unmatched to any gene: 6. CDR1 is SGHAT, CDR2 FQNNGV, per germline. The CDR3 is 15 residues long. Here the CDR3 DNA reads TGTGCCAGCAGCCGACGGGGACAGGACAATCAGCCCCAGCATTTT. Translating gives CASSRRGQDNQPQHF.

This clone was detected only once. The genes are TRBV27 and TRBJ1-2; D unclear. The CDR3 totals 14 residues. V lost 3 bases and J lost 4, with 12 bases in between. CDR1 MNHEY and CDR2 SMNVEV come from the germline V gene (reference sequence). CDR3 amino acids: CASSFRQSGYGYTF. CDR3 sequence (DNA): TGTGCCAGCAGTTTCCGACAAAGCGGCTATGGCTACACCTTC.

This clone was counted once. This chain joins TRBV5-1 and TRBJ1-1; 10 bases line up with TRBD1. With 0 bases clipped from V and 4 bases from J, the junction kept 6 bases outside the gene matches. In germline, CDR1 is SGHRS, CDR2 YFSETQ. The CDR3 length is 16 residues. As DNA, the CDR3 is TGCGCCAGCAGCTTGGTCGGGACAGGGGCCACCACTGAAGCTTTCTTT. Translation gives CASSLVGTGATTEAFF.

This clone was observed a handful of times. Additional DNA sequences in this sample encode the identical CDR3. The chain couples TRBV4-1 to TRBJ1-2; 9 positions agree with TRBD1. The CDR3 covers 15 residues. CDR1 and CDR2 from the germline V gene are MGHRA and YSYEKL. J lost 7 bases, V lost 0 bases, and 6 bases had no gene match. The CDR3 loop is CASSQDGQGFGGYTF. CDR3 nucleotides: TGCGCCAGCAGCCAAGATGGACAGGGGTTCGGTGGCTACACCTTC.

The genes are TRBV5-4 and TRBJ1-4; D may be TRBD1 (5 bases). In germline, CDR1 is SGHNT, CDR2 YYREEE (reference sequence). The V gene lost 3 bases and the J gene lost 7 bases, with 10 bases spanning the gap. The CDR3 consists of 13 residues. CDR3 in amino acids: CASSSTGAEKLFF. CDR3 in DNA: TGTGCCAGCAGCTCAACAGGCGCTGAAAAACTGTTTTTT.

The chain joins TRBV6-1 to TRBJ1-4; 12 bases map to TRBD1. Germline loops: CDR1 MNHNS, CDR2 SASEGT. The V and J ends lost 7 bases and 7 bases, in that order; junction bases with no gene match: 7. The CDR3 covers 15 residues. In DNA, the CDR3 is TGTGCCAGCACCCGGGACAGGGGGCGAAGTGAAAAACTGTTTTTT. Protein: CASTRDRGRSEKLFF.

This clone was detected only once. The chain recombines TRBV11-2 with TRBJ1-3; no clear D gene. The germline V gene has CDR1 SGHAT and CDR2 FQNNGV. The V gene lost 3 bases and the J gene lost 0 bases, with 12 bases spanning the gap. This CDR3 is built from 16 residues. As DNA, the CDR3 is TGTGCCAGCAGCTTCAATACAGTGCGCTCTGGAAACACCATATATTTT. Translating gives CASSFNTVRSGNTIYF.

This clone is a singleton in its sample. The V and J genes are TRBV7-7 and TRBJ2-7; 7 bases line up with TRBD2. Germline trimming cut 5 bases from V and 5 bases from J; bases unmatched to any gene: 6. Germline V gives CDR1 SSHAT, CDR2 FNYEAQ (reference sequence). This CDR3 spans 13 amino acids. CDR3 sequence: CASSSGVGDEQYF. The CDR3 DNA reads TGTGCCAGCAGCAGCGGGGTAGGGGACGAGCAGTACTTC.

This clone was detected only a few times. The identical CDR3 is also encoded by other nucleotide sequences in the sample. The J gene is TRBJ1-4, the V gene TRBV9; D is ambiguous. Germline V gene lookup returns CDR1 SGDLS and CDR2 YYNGEE. Trimming cost V 0 bases and J 0 bases, with 6 bases left between them. The CDR3 is made up of 15 amino acids. The CDR3 coding sequence is TGTGCCAGCAGCGTAGGGGGAGCAACTAATGAAAAACTGTTTTTT. Translated, it gives CASSVGGATNEKLFF. Using reference TRBV9 and TRBJ1-4 for the parts outside the CDR3, the full variable domain is DSGVTQTPKHLITATGQRVTLRCSPRSGDLSVYWYQQSLDQGLQFLIQYYNGEERAKGNILERFSAQQFPDLHSELNLSSLELGDSALYFCASSVGGATNEKLFFGSGTQLSVL.

Notes on this clone: The sample has other DNA sequences that encode this CDR3 too. V and J are TRBV6-1 and TRBJ2-7; 11 bases agree with TRBD2. The V gene's germline CDR1 is MNHNS and CDR2 SASEGT. V lost 5 bases, J lost 2 bases, and 2 bases stayed unmatched. This CDR3 region has 14 residues. The CDR3, as DNA: TGTGCCAGCAGTTTAGCGGGAGGGCCCTACGAGCAGTACTTC. It encodes CASSLAGGPYEQYF.